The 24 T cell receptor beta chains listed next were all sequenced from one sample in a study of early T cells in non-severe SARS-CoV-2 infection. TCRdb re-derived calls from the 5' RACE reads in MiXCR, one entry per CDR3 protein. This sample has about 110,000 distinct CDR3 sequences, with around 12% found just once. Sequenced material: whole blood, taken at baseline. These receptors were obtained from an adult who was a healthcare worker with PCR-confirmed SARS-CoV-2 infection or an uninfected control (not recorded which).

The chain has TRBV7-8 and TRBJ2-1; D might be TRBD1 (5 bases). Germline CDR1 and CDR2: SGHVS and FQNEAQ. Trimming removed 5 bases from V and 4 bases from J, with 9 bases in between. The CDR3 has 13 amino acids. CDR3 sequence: CASSQDRYNEQFF. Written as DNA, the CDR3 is TGTGCCAGCAGCCAAGACAGATACAATGAGCAGTTCTTC. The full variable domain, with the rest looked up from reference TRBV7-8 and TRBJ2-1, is GAGVSQSPRYKVAKRGQDVALRCDPISGHVSLFWYQQALGQGPEFLTYFQNEAQLDKSGLPSDRFFAERPEGSVSTLKIQRTQQEDSAVYLCASSQDRYNEQFFGPGTRLTVL.

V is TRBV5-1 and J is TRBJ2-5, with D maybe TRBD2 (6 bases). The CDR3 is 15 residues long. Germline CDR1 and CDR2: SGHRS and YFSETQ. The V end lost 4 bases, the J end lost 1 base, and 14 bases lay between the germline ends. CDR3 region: CASSRGKGGQETQYF. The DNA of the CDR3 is TGCGCCAGCAGCCGTGGCAAGGGAGGCCAAGAGACCCAGTACTTC.

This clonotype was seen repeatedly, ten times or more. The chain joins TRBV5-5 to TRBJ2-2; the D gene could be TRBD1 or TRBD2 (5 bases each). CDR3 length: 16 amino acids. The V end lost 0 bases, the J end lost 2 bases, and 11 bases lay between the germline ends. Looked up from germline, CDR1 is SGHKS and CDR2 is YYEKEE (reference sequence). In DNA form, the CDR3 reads TGTGCCAGCAGCTTGGTGGCCGGGGCCAACACCGGGGAGCTGTTTTTT. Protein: CASSLVAGANTGELFF.

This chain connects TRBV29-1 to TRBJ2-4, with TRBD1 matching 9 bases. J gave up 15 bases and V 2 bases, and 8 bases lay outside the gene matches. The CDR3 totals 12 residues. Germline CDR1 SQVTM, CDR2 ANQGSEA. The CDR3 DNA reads TGCAGCGTTGAAAGCCCGGGACAGGGAATGTACTTC. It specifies CSVESPGQGMYF.

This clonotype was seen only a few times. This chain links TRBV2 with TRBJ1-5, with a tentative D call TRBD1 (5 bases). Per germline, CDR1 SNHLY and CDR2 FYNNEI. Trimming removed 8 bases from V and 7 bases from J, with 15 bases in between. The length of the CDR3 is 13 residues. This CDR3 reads CASEGNPYQPQHF. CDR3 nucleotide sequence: TGTGCCAGCGAGGGGAATCCCTACCAGCCCCAGCATTTT.

CDR3 loop: CASSQDTGDTDTQYF. In DNA form, the CDR3 reads TGTGCCAGCAGCCAAGACACGGGGGACACAGATACGCAGTATTTT. The J gene is TRBJ2-3, the V gene TRBV3-1, with D possibly TRBD2 on 6 matching bases. Trimming removed 0 bases from V and 2 bases from J, with 9 bases in between. Germline CDR1 is LGHDT and CDR2 is YNNKEL (reference sequence). The CDR3 loop spans 15 amino acids.

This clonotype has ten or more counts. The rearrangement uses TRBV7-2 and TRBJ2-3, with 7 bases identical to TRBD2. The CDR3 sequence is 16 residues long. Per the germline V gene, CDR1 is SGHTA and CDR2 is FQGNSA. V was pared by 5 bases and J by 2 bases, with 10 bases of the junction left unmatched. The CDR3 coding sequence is TGTGCCAGCAGCCGCGGGGGTCGTCTCTCCACAGATACGCAGTATTTT. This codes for CASSRGGRLSTDTQYF.

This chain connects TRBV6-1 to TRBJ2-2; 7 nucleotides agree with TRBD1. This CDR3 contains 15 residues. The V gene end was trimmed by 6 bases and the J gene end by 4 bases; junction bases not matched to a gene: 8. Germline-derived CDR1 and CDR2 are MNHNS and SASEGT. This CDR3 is CASSPRDSGTGELFF. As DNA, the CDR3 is TGTGCCAGCAGCCCCCGGGACAGTGGCACCGGGGAGCTGTTTTTT.

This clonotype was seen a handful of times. CDR3 nucleotide sequence: TGCGCCAGCAGCATAAGGCAGGGAATCGGCTATGGCTACACCTTC. This gives the protein CASSIRQGIGYGYTF. This sequence joins TRBV5-1 and TRBJ1-2; possibly TRBD1 for D (5 bases). There are 15 residues in the CDR3. With 4 bases removed from V and 4 bases from J, the gap between germline ends came to 17 bases. Germline V lookup: CDR1 SGHRS, CDR2 YFSETQ.

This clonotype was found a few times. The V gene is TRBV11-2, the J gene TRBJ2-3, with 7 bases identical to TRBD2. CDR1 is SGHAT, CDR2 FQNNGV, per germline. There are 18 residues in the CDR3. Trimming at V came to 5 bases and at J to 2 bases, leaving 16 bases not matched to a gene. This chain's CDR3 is CASSPRDRGGPYTDTQYF. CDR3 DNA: TGTGCCAGCAGCCCCCGCGACCGCGGGGGTCCCTACACAGATACGCAGTATTTT.

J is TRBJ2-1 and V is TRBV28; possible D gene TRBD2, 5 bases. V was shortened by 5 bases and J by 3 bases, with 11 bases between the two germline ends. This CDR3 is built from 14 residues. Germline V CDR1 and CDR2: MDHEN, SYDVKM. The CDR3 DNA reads TGTGCCAGCAGTCCCTTGAGGGACTACAATGAGCAGTTCTTC. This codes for CASSPLRDYNEQFF.

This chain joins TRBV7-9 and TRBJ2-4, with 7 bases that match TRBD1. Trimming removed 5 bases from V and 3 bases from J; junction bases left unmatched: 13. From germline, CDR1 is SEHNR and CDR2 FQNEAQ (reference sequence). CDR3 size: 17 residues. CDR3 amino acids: CASSQLQGSVDKNIQYF. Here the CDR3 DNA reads TGTGCCAGCAGCCAATTACAGGGGAGTGTCGACAAAAACATTCAGTACTTC.

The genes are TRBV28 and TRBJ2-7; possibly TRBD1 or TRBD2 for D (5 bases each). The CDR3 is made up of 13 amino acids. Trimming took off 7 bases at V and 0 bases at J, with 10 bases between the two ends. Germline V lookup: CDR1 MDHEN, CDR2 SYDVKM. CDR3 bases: TGTGCCAGCATAGCAGGGAGCTCCTACGAGCAGTACTTC. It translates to CASIAGSSYEQYF.

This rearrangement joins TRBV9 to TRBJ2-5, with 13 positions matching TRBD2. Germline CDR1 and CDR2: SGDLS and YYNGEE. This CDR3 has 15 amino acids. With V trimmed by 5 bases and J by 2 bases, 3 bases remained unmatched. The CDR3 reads CASREGLAGQETQYF. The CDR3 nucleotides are TGTGCCAGCAGAGAGGGACTAGCGGGACAAGAGACCCAGTACTTC.

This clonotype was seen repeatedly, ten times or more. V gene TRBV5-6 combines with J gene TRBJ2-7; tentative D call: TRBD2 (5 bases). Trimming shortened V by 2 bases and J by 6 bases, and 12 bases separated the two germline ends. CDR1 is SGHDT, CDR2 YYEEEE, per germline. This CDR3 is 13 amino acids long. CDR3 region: CASSLGGAREQYF. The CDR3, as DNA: TGTGCCAGCAGCTTAGGAGGAGCACGCGAGCAGTACTTC.

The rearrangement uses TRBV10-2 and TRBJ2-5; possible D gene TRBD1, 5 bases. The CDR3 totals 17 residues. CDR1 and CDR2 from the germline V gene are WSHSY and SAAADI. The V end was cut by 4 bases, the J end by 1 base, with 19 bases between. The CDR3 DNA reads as TGCGCCAGCAGTGCGACAGCTGGTTTGGGGTCCCAAGAGACCCAGTACTTC. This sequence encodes CASSATAGLGSQETQYF.

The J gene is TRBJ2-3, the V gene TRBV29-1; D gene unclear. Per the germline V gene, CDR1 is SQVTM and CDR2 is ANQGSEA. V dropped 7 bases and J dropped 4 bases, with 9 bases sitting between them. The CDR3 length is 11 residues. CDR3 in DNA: TGCAGCGCCCAAAGGGCAGATACGCAGTATTTT. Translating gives CSAQRADTQYF.

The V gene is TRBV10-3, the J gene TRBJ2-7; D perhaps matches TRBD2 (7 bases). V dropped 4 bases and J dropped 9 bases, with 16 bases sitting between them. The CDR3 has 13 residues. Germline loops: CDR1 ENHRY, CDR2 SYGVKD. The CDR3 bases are TGTGCCATCAGTGGCGGACTAGGGGGAGTGCAGTACTTC. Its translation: CAISGGLGGVQYF.

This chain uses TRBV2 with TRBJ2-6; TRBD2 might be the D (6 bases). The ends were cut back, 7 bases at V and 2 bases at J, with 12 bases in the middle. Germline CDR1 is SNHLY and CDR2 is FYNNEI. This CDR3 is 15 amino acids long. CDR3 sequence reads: CASTPREPGANVLTF. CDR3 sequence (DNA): TGTGCCAGCACCCCCCGGGAGCCTGGGGCCAACGTCCTGACTTTC.

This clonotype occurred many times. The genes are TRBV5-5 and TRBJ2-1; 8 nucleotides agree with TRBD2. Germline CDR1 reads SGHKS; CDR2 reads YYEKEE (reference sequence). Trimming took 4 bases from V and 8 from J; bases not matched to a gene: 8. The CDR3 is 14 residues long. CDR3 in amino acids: CASSERTSSDEQFF. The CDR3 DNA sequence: TGTGCCAGCAGCGAGCGGACTAGCAGCGATGAGCAGTTCTTC.

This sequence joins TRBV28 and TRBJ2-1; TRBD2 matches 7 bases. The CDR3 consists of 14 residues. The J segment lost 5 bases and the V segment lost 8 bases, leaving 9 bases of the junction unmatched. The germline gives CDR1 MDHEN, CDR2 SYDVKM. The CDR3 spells CASFSGSRNNEQFF. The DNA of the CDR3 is TGTGCCAGCTTTAGCGGGTCGAGGAACAATGAGCAGTTCTTC.

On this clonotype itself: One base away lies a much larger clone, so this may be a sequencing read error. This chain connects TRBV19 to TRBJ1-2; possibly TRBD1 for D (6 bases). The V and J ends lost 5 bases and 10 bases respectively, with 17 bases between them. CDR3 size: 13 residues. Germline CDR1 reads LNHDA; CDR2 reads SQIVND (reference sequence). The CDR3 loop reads CASSVDRMGVYTF. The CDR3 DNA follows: TGTGCCAGTAGTGTCGACAGGATGGGTGTCTACACCTTC.

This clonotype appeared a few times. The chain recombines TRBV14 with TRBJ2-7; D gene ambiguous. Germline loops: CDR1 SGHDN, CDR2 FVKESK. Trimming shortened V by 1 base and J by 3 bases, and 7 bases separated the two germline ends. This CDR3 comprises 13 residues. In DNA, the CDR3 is TGTGCCAGCAGCCAAGGCAGTTTCTACGAGCAGTACTTC. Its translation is CASSQGSFYEQYF.

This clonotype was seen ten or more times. The CDR3 spells CASSLSATIGELFF. In DNA, the CDR3 is TGTGCCAGCAGTTTATCTGCCACCATCGGGGAGCTGTTTTTT. V and J are TRBV27 and TRBJ2-2; D is uncertain. This CDR3 is built from 14 residues. V was shortened by 0 bases and J by 7 bases, with 9 bases between the two germline ends. From germline, CDR1 is MNHEY and CDR2 SMNVEV (reference sequence).